The 24 T cell receptor beta chains below were found in one sample sequenced in a study of blood T cell repertoires in COVID-19. TCRdb's table, derived via immunoSEQ multiplex PCR, lists solely in-frame clones and lacks some. The data contain 150,000 or so clones, just over 85% of them singletons. Sequenced material: PBMCs or T cells enriched from blood (not recorded which). Receptors originate from a man aged 50 to 59 who had recovered from COVID-19.

The V and J genes are TRBV9 and TRBJ1-1; TRBD1 matches 8 bases. Germline V gene lookup returns CDR1 SGDLS and CDR2 YYNGEE. This CDR3 region has 14 residues. With 4 bases clipped from V and 3 bases from J, the junction kept 5 bases outside the gene matches. The CDR3 protein is CASSPTGGYTEAFF. Here the CDR3 DNA reads TGTGCCAGCAGCCCCACAGGGGGGTACACTGAAGCTTTCTTT.

V gene TRBV12-5 combines with J gene TRBJ1-1; TRBD1 is a possible D gene (5 bases). The CDR3 consists of 15 residues. Trimming took 3 bases from V and 1 from J, leaving 12 bases between them. Germline CDR1 and CDR2: LGHNT and FRNRAP. As DNA, the CDR3 is TGTGCTAGTGGTTTCAACTGGGGCGGGAACACTGAAGCTTTCTTT. Its translation: CASGFNWGGNTEAFF. The full variable domain, rest sourced from reference TRBV12-5 and TRBJ1-1, is DARVTQTPRHKVTEMGQEVTMRCQPILGHNTVFWYRQTMMQGLELLAYFRNRAPLDDSGMPKDRFSAEMPDATLATLKIQPSEPRDSAVYFCASGFNWGGNTEAFFGQGTRLTVV.

A remark on this clone: At one of its ends the junction is not consistent with the germline gene, which may arise from a read error. The rearrangement uses TRBV9 and TRBJ1-1, with 7 bases lining up with TRBD1. The CDR3 spans 13 residues. Germline CDR1 and CDR2: SGDLS and YYNGEE. This CDR3 reads CASSVGGTDKLIF. In nucleotides, the CDR3 is TGTGCCAGCAGCGTTGGTGGGACAGATAAGCTTATCTTT.

The V call is TRBV5-4, the J call TRBJ2-7; weak D call: TRBD2 (6 bases). Germline-derived CDR1 and CDR2 are SGHNT and YYREEE (reference sequence). The CDR3 contains 15 residues. Trimming stripped 0 bases from V and 3 bases from J, with 13 bases between. The chain's CDR3 is CASSLGLARDYEQYF. The DNA of the CDR3 is TGTGCCAGCAGCTTGGGGCTAGCGAGAGACTACGAGCAGTACTTC.

The V call is TRBV5-1, the J call TRBJ1-1; D possibly corresponds to TRBD1 (5 bases). Between the trimmed V and J ends, which lost 0 bases and 4 bases, there was a span of 13 bases. The CDR3 runs 15 residues. Germline V CDR1 and CDR2: SGHRS, YFSETQ. CDR3 protein: CASSLEGSGGTEAFF. As DNA, the CDR3 is TGCGCCAGCAGCTTGGAGGGCTCGGGGGGCACTGAAGCTTTCTTT.

V and J are TRBV15 and TRBJ1-2, with 8 bases matching TRBD1. This CDR3 contains 16 residues. Trimming cost V 5 bases and J 7 bases; bases outside gene matches: 15. Germline CDR1 and CDR2: LNHNV and YYDKDF (reference sequence). In DNA, the CDR3 is TGTGCCACCAGCGCCTTGGGTGGGCAGGGGGCATTTGGCTACACCTTC. It specifies CATSALGGQGAFGYTF.

This chain connects TRBV6-5 to TRBJ1-2, with D possibly TRBD1 on 6 matching bases. V was trimmed by 4 bases and J by 0 bases, leaving 15 bases between them. This CDR3 is 16 amino acids long. CDR1 is MNHEY, CDR2 SVGAGI, per germline. The CDR3 reads CASSWTDSTANYGYTF. In DNA form, the CDR3 reads TGTGCCAGCAGTTGGACGGACAGTACAGCTAACTATGGCTACACCTTC.

This chain connects TRBV6-2 or TRBV6-3 to TRBJ2-3; the match to TRBD1 covers 8 bases. The V gene's germline CDR1 is MNHEY and CDR2 SVGEGT. V dropped 2 bases and J dropped 0; count of bases not matched to a gene: 7. The CDR3 has 17 amino acids. This CDR3 is CASSYLRTGPSTDTQYF. The CDR3 DNA sequence: TGTGCCAGCAGTTACCTCCGGACAGGGCCTAGCACAGATACGCAGTATTTT.

The rearrangement links TRBV5-1 to TRBJ2-7; TRBD1 aligns across 8 bases. Looked up from germline, CDR1 is SGHRS and CDR2 is YFSETQ. V lost 4 bases to trimming and J lost 3 bases; unmatched junction nucleotides: 6. CDR3 size: 14 residues. As DNA, the CDR3 is TGCGCCAGCAGCCTCCGGGACAGGAACTACGAGCAGTACTTC. Translated, it gives CASSLRDRNYEQYF.

The V and J genes are TRBV5-1 and TRBJ2-7; 10 bases are a match to TRBD2. Germline V gene lookup returns CDR1 SGHRS and CDR2 YFSETQ. The CDR3 sequence is 16 residues long. J gave up 5 bases and V 0 bases, and 8 bases lay outside the gene matches. Here the CDR3 reads CASSLALAGPSDEQYF. The CDR3 region has the DNA TGCGCCAGCAGCTTGGCACTAGCGGGGCCGTCAGACGAGCAGTACTTC. Filled out from reference TRBV5-1 and TRBJ2-7, the complete variable domain reads KAGVTQTPRYLIKTRGQQVTLSCSPISGHRSVSWYQQTPGQGLQFLFEYFSETQRNKGNFPGRFSGRQFSNSRSEMNVSTLELGDSALYLCASSLALAGPSDEQYFGPGTRLTVT.

The chain carries TRBV21-1 and TRBJ1-1; the D segment call TRBD1 is taken from the table without a DNA check. TRBV21-1 is flagged as a pseudogene. The CDR3 consists of 14 residues. CDR3 in amino acids: CASRSGTENTEAFF. The CDR3 DNA sequence: TGTGCCAGCAGGTCCGGGACAGAGAACACTGAAGCTTTCTTT.

CDR3 coding DNA: TGTGCCAGCAGTCCCCCCGGGGACGAGCAGTACTTC. Its translation: CASSPPGDEQYF. This chain uses TRBV27 with TRBJ2-7, with D tentatively TRBD2 (5 bases). Trimming pared 5 bases from V and 5 bases from J, leaving 10 bases between. Germline V gives CDR1 MNHEY, CDR2 SMNVEV (reference sequence). This CDR3 has 12 amino acids.

The V gene is TRBV30, the J gene TRBJ1-5; D is possibly TRBD1 (6 bases). The germline V and J ends were trimmed by 0 bases and 2 bases, with 8 bases remaining between them. This CDR3 spans 14 amino acids. Per the germline V gene, CDR1 is GTSNPN and CDR2 is SVGIG (reference sequence). CDR3 loop: CAWSVNRGNQPQHF. The CDR3 nucleotides are TGTGCCTGGAGTGTCAACAGGGGCAATCAGCCCCAGCATTTT.

J is TRBJ2-3 and V is TRBV14; D gene unclear. From germline, CDR1 is SGHDN and CDR2 FVKESK. V lost 0 bases and J lost 2, with 6 bases in between. This CDR3 has 14 residues. CDR3 sequence (DNA): TGTGCCAGCAGCCAAGACCTAATCACAGATACGCAGTATTTT. It translates to CASSQDLITDTQYF.

The V gene is TRBV5-1, the J gene TRBJ1-1; D is possibly TRBD1 (6 bases). The germline gives CDR1 SGHRS, CDR2 YFSETQ. V was pared by 7 bases and J by 7 bases, with 14 bases between. The CDR3 sequence is 12 residues long. The CDR3 is CASGADSDEAFF. The CDR3 coding sequence is TGCGCCAGCGGCGCGGACAGCGATGAAGCTTTCTTT.

The chain links TRBV7-9 to TRBJ2-1, with TRBD1 as a possible D gene (5 bases). This CDR3 is 16 amino acids long. Trimming left V 3 bases short and J 0 bases short, with 12 bases between. Germline lookup yields CDR1 SEHNR and CDR2 FQNEAQ (reference sequence). The CDR3 loop is CASSFQGKGSYNEQFF. The CDR3 nucleotides read TGTGCCAGCAGCTTTCAGGGAAAGGGCTCCTACAATGAGCAGTTCTTC.

This chain joins TRBV4-1 and TRBJ1-6; 9 bases agree with TRBD1. Losses at the gene ends were 8 bases for V and 5 bases for J; bases not matched to a gene: 13. The CDR3 spans 17 residues. The germline V gene has CDR1 MGHRA and CDR2 YSYEKL. As DNA, the CDR3 is TGCGCCAGCCACAATTCGCATCGGGACAGGGATAATTCACCCCTCCACTTT. This encodes CASHNSHRDRDNSPLHF.

V is TRBV11-3 and J is TRBJ2-2, with 7 bases lining up with TRBD1. V shed 5 bases, J shed 3 bases, and the junction held 3 bases outside the gene matches. CDR3 size: 14 residues. The germline gives CDR1 SGHNT, CDR2 YENEEA. CDR3 amino acids: CASSRGQDTGELFF. In DNA form, the CDR3 reads TGTGCCAGCAGCCGTGGACAGGACACCGGGGAGCTGTTTTTT.

The gene calls are TRBV11-2 and TRBJ1-2; D not resolved. V lost 1 base and J lost 4, with 19 bases in between. The germline V gene has CDR1 SGHAT and CDR2 FQNNGV. The CDR3 consists of 17 residues. The DNA for the CDR3 is TGTGCCAGCAGCTTAGCTGGATCCCCCGGGTTTAGCTATGGCTACACCTTC. Amino acids: CASSLAGSPGFSYGYTF.

The J gene is TRBJ2-2, the V gene TRBV2; D gene ambiguous. The CDR3 contains 15 residues. V was cut by 6 bases and J by 3 bases, with 14 bases left in between. In germline, CDR1 is SNHLY, CDR2 FYNNEI. CDR3: CASSFDSAHTGELFF. In nucleotides, the CDR3 is TGTGCCAGCAGCTTCGACTCGGCCCACACCGGGGAGCTGTTTTTT. Drawing the rest from reference TRBV2 and TRBJ2-2, the complete variable domain is EPEVTQTPSHQVTQMGQEVILRCVPISNHLYFYWYRQILGQKVEFLVSFYNNEISEKSEIFDDQFSVERPDGSNFTLKIRSTKLEDSAMYFCASSFDSAHTGELFFGEGSRLTVL.

The chain carries TRBV11-1 and TRBJ2-1; possibly TRBD2 for D (5 bases). The V end was cut by 2 bases, the J end by 5 bases, with 7 bases between. Per germline, CDR1 SGHAT and CDR2 FQDESV (reference sequence). The CDR3 is 13 amino acids. The CDR3 loop reads CASSLTRDNEQFF. The CDR3 nucleotides read TGTGCCAGCAGCTTAACTAGGGACAATGAGCAGTTCTTC.

This clone was picked up a small number of times. The chain is built from TRBV6-5 and TRBJ2-2; weak D call: TRBD2 (5 bases). Germline V gene data show CDR1 as MNHEY and CDR2 as SVGAGI. Trimming shortened V by 2 bases and J by 5 bases, and 9 bases separated the two germline ends. The CDR3 loop spans 14 amino acids. The CDR3 sequence: CASSYDSGTGELFF. DNA for the CDR3: TGTGCCAGCAGTTACGATTCGGGGACCGGGGAGCTGTTTTTT.

This clone was counted only a few times. The chain couples TRBV5-5 to TRBJ1-1; D is possibly TRBD1 (6 bases). Germline values: CDR1 SGHKS, CDR2 YYEKEE (reference sequence). V lost 0 bases and J 5 bases, leaving 14 bases between the germline ends. The CDR3 spans 15 residues. The CDR3: CASSLDGGLSTEAFF. The CDR3, as DNA: TGTGCCAGCAGCTTGGACGGGGGGCTGAGTACTGAAGCTTTCTTT. The full variable domain, in which reference TRBV5-5 and TRBJ1-1 provide the parts outside the CDR3, is DAGVTQSPTHLIKTRGQQVTLRCSPISGHKSVSWYQQVLGQGPQFIFQYYEKEERGRGNFPDRFSARQFPNYSSELNVNALLLGDSALYLCASSLDGGLSTEAFFGQGTRLTVV.

V usage is TRBV24-1 and J usage is TRBJ2-7; tentatively, D is TRBD2 (7 bases). Germline V gene sequence: CDR1 KGHDR, CDR2 SFDVKD. V lost 4 bases to trimming and J lost 6 bases, with 18 bases between them. The CDR3 sequence is 15 residues long. In nucleotides, the CDR3 is TGTGCCACCAGTGAGGGCGGGGGCCCGGTTGCCGAGCAGTACTTC. Protein product: CATSEGGGPVAEQYF.